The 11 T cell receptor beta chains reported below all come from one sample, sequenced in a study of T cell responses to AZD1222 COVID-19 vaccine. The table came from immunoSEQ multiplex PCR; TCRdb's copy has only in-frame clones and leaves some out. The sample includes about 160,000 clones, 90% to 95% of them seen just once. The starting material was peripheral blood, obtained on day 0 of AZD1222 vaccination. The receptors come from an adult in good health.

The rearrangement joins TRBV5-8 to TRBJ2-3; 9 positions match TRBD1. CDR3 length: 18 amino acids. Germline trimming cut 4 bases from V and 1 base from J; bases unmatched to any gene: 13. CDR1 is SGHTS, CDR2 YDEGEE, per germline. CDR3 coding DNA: TGTGCCAGCAGCCGAGACGGGACAGGGTTCCTCCGCACAGATACGCAGTATTTT. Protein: CASSRDGTGFLRTDTQYF.

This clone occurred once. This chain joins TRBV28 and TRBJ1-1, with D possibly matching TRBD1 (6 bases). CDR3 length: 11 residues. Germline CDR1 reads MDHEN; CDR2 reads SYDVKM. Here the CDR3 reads CVGGLNTEAFF. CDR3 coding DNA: TGTGTAGGGGGACTGAACACTGAAGCTTTCTTT.

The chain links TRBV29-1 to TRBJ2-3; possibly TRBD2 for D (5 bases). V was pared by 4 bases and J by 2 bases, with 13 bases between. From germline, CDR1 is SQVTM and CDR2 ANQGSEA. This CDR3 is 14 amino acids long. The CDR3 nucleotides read TGCAGCGTTGGCAGAGGGTCCACCACAGATACGCAGTATTTT. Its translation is CSVGRGSTTDTQYF.

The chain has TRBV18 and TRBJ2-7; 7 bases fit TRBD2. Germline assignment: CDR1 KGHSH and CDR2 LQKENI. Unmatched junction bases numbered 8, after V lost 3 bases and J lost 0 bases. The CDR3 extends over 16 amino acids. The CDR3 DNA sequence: TGTGCCAGCTCACCCACCGCAGCGGGGAGCTCCTACGAGCAGTACTTC. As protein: CASSPTAAGSSYEQYF.

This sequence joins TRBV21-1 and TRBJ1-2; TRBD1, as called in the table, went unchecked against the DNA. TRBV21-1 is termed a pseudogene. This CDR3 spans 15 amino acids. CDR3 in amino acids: CASSVNHRVNYGYTF. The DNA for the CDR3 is TGTGCCAGCAGCGTTAATCACAGGGTTAACTATGGCTACACCTTC.

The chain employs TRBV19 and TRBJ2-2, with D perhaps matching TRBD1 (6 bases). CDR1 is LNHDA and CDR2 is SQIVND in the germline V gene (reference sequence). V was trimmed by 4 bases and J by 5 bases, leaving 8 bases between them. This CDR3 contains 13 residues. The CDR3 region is CASSTTGTGELFF. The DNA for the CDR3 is TGTGCCAGTAGTACCACAGGGACCGGGGAGCTGTTTTTT.

DNA of the CDR3: TGTGCCAGCAGCTTAACAGAAGTATATGGCTACACCTTC. Its protein product is CASSLTEVYGYTF. V and J are TRBV5-8 and TRBJ1-2; D is uncertain. The germline CDR1 and CDR2 sequences are SGHTS and YDEGEE. This CDR3 comprises 13 residues. Trimming removed 2 bases at V and 5 bases at J, with 10 bases between.

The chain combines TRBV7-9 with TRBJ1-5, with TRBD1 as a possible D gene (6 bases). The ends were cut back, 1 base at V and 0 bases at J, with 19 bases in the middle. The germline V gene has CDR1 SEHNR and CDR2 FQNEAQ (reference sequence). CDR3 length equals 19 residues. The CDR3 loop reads CASSLVGRGASISNQPQHF. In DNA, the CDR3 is TGTGCCAGCAGCTTAGTGGGCAGGGGAGCTTCGATTAGCAATCAGCCCCAGCATTTT.

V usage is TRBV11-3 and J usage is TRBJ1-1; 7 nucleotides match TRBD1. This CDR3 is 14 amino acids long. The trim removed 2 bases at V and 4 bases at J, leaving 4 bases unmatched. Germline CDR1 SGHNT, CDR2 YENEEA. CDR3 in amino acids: CASSLYRGVTEAFF. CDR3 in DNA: TGTGCCAGCAGCTTATACAGGGGAGTCACTGAAGCTTTCTTT.

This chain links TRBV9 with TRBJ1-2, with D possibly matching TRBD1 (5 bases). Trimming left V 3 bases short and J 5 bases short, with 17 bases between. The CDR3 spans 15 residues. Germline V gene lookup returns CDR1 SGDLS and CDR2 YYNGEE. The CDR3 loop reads CASSADPGRSYGYTF. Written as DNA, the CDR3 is TGTGCCAGCAGCGCGGATCCGGGACGGAGTTATGGCTACACCTTC.

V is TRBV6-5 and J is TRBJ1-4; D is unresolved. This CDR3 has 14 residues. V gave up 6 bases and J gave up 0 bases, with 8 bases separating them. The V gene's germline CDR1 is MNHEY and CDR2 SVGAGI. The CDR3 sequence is CASSRWTTNEKLFF. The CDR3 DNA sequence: TGTGCCAGCAGCCGGTGGACAACTAATGAAAAACTGTTTTTT.